This T cell receptor (beta chain) originates from a study of OX40 agonist ivuxolimab in advanced cancers. Germline V gives CDR1 MDHEN, CDR2 SYDVKM. CDR3 length equals 14 residues. Trimming removed 5 bases from V and 1 base from J; junction bases left unmatched: 4. With autoimmune disease history or systemic immunosuppression, patients were excluded. Worth noting for this clone: Its specificity is not known.

The assay was immunoSEQ multiplex PCR, and TCRdb's table has in-frame clones only and misses some. Of about 69,000 clones in the sample, approximately 89% were seen once. Study-level results: The study observed clonal expansion of CD4+ and CD8+ blood T cells by week 6 at 0.1 to 3.0 mg/kg.

Here the sequenced sample was CD4+ or CD8+ T cells sorted from blood, taken in a trial of the OX40 agonist ivuxolimab. This TCR came from an adult with an advanced solid tumor such as melanoma, head and neck, liver or kidney cancer. This chain uses TRBV28 with TRBJ1-2, with 7 bases fitting TRBD1. CDR3 residues: CASSRTGVNYGYTF. The CDR3 DNA reads TGTGCCAGCAGTCGCACAGGGGTTAACTATGGCTACACCTTC.